The clone carrying this T cell receptor (beta chain) was counted ten times or more. Its cognate antigen is unknown. The sample is drawn from a study of T cell repertoires in cytomegalovirus infection. V was pared by 0 bases and J by 5 bases, with 15 bases between. The V gene's germline CDR1 is LGHNA and CDR2 YSLEER. The CDR3 is made up of 16 amino acids. TCRdb re-analysed the reads in MiXCR, keeping a single row per CDR3 protein. Here the sample spans around 110,000 distinct CDR3 sequences, around 10% being singletons. The TCR originated in a human donor in good health (CMV status not recorded). Some clones in this sample may be carry-over from other donors' samples. The sequencing input was PBMCs, sequenced either directly or after in vitro stimulation (not recorded which). The chain uses TRBV4-3 and TRBJ2-3, with a weak D call TRBD2 (5 bases). The CDR3 sequence is CASSQDAAVEGDTQYF. CDR3 DNA: TGCGCCAGCAGCCAAGATGCCGCGGTTGAGGGAGATACGCAGTATTTT.